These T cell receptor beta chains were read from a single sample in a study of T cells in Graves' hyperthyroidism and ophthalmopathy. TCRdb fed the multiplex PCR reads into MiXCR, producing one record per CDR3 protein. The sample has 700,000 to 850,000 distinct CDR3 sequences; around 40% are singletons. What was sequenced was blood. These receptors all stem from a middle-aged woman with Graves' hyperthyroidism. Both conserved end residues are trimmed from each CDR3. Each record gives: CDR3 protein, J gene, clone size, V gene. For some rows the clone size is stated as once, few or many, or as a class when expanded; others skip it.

ASSDTHGTEAF | TRBJ1-1 | many | TRBV2
ASGLTTQGNYGYT | TRBJ1-2 | NA | TRBV12-5
ASSTSGDHGSGEQY | TRBJ2-7 | NA | TRBV7-7
ATSRARGEGTEAF | TRBJ1-1 | many | TRBV15
ASSQALGQGSDTQY | TRBJ2-3 | NA | TRBV7-9
ASSIPGLAANEQY | TRBJ2-7 | many | TRBV19
ASSEGRGQGTYNEQF | TRBJ2-1 | NA | TRBV2
ASSSRAGDEQY | TRBJ2-7 | few | TRBV7-9
ASSFATGDGYT | TRBJ1-2 | NA | TRBV12-3/TRBV12-4
ASSLGQGPGEQY | TRBJ2-7 | NA | TRBV11-2
ASSLTSTGSSPLH | TRBJ1-6 | NA | TRBV7-3
ASSRTGGGVGYGYT | TRBJ1-2 | many | TRBV11-2
ASSSAGGPRNTIY | TRBJ1-3 | NA | TRBV27
ASSLQEGADSPLH | TRBJ1-6 | many | TRBV12-3/TRBV12-4
GAVGPGTSGRRDTGELF | TRBJ2-2 | NA | TRBV20-1
AISGTVNQPQH | TRBJ1-5 | NA | TRBV10-3
SAQNQGRHEQY | TRBJ2-7 | many | TRBV20-1
ASRHRGPHYGYT | TRBJ1-2 | many | TRBV7-2
SALTGWVADTQY | TRBJ2-3 | NA | TRBV20-1
ASSRRGERQPQH | TRBJ1-5 | NA | TRBV18
AGSAGTVKTEAF | TRBJ1-1 | NA | TRBV19
SASLGAF | TRBJ1-1 | many | TRBV29-1
ASSSRDSSVETQY | TRBJ2-5 | many | TRBV7-7
ASSRRTSGGIYEQY | TRBJ2-7 | many | TRBV19
SVEDTYEQY | TRBJ2-7 | many | TRBV29-1
ASRRGAYEQY | TRBJ2-7 | many | TRBV2
ASSVDPLEGSPLH | TRBJ1-6 | many | TRBV9
ASSLIHSGANVLT | TRBJ2-6 | few | TRBV7-9
ASRSRLSPPGEQY | TRBJ2-7 | NA | TRBV6-5
SAKRGLGKD | TRBJ2-5 | NA | TRBV20-1